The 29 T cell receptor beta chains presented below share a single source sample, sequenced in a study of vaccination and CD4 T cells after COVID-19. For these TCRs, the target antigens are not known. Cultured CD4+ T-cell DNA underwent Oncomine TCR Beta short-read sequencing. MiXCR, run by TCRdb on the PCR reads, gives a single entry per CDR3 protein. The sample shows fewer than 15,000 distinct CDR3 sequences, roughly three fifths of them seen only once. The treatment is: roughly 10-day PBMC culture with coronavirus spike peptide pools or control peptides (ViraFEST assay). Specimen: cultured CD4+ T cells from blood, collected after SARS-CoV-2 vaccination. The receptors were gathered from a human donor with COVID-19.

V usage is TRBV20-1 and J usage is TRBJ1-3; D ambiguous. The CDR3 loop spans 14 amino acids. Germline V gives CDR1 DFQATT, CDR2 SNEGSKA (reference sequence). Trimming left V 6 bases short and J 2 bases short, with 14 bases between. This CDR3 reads CSAARGEAGNTIYF. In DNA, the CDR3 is TGCAGTGCCGCCCGGGGAGAAGCTGGAAACACCATATATTTT.

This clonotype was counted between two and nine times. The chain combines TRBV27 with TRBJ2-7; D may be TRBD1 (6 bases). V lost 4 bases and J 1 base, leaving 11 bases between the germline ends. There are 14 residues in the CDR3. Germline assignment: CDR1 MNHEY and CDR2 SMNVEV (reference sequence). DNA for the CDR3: TGTGCCAGCAGTTCCATCAGGGGATCCTACGAGCAGTACTTC. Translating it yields CASSSIRGSYEQYF.

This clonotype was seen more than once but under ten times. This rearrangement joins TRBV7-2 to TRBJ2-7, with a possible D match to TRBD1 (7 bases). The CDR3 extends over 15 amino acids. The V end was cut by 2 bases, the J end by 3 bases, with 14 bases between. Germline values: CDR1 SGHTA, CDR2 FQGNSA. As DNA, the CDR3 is TGTGCCAGCAGCTTATGGCAGGGGGGCTTCTACGAGCAGTACTTC. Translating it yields CASSLWQGGFYEQYF.

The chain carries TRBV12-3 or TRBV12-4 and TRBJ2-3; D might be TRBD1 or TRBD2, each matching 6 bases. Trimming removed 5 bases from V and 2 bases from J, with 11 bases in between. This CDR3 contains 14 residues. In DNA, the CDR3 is TGTGCCAGCAGTCAATGGGGGGCCACAGATACGCAGTATTTT. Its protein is CASSQWGATDTQYF.

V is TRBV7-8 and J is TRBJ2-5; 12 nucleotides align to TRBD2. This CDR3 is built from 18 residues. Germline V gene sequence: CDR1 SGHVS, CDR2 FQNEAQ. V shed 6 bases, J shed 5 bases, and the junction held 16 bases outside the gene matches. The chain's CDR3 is CASSPLTSGGHKVETQYF. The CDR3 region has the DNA TGTGCCAGCAGTCCCCTGACTAGCGGGGGTCACAAGGTCGAGACCCAGTACTTC.

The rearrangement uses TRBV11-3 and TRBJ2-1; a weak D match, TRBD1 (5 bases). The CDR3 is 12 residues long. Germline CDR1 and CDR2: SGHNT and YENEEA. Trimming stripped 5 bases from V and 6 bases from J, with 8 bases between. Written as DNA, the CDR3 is TGTGCCAGCAGCAGGGGTGGCAATGAGCAGTTCTTC. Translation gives CASSRGGNEQFF.

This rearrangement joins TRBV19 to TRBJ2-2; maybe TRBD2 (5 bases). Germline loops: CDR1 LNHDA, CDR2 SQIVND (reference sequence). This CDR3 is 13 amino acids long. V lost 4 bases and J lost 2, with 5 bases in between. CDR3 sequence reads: CASSTSNTGELFF. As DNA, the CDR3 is TGTGCCAGTAGTACTAGCAACACCGGGGAGCTGTTTTTT.

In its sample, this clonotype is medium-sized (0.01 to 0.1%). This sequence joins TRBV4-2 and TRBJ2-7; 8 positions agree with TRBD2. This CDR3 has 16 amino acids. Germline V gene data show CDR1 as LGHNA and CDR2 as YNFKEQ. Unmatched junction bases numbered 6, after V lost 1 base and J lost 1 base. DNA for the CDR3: TGTGCCAGCAGCCAAGCAGCGGGGGCCCAATCCTACGAGCAGTACTTC. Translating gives CASSQAAGAQSYEQYF.

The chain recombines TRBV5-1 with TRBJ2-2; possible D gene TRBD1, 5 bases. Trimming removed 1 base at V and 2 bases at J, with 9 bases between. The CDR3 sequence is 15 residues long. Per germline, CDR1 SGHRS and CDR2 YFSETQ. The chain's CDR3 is CASSLQGSNTGELFF. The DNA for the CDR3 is TGCGCCAGCAGCTTGCAGGGCTCTAACACCGGGGAGCTGTTTTTT.

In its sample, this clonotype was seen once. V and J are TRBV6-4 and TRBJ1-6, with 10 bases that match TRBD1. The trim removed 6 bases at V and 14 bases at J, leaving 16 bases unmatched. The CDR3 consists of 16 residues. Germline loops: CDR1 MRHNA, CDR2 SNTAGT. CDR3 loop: CASRSGGTGASSTLHF. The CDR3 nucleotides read TGTGCCAGCAGGAGTGGTGGGACAGGGGCATCTTCGACCCTCCACTTT.

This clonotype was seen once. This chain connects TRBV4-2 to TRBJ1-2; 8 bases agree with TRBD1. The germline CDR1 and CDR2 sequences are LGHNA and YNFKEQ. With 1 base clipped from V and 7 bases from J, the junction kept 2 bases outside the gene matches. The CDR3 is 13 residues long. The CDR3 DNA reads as TGTGCCAGCAGCCAAGGACAGGGGCTTGGCTACACCTTC. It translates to CASSQGQGLGYTF.

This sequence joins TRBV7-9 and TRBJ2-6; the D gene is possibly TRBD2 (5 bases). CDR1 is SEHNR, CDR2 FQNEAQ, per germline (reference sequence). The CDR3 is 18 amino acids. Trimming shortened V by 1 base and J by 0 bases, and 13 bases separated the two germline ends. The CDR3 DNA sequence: TGTGCCAGCAGCTTAGTTGGGAGACGAATCTCTGGGGCCAACGTCCTGACTTTC. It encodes CASSLVGRRISGANVLTF.

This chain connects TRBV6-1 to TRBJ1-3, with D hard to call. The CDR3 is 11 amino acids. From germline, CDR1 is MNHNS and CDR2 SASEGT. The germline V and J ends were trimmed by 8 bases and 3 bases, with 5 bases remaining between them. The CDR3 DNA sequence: TGTGCCAGCCTAGGTGGAAACACCATATATTTT. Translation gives CASLGGNTIYF.

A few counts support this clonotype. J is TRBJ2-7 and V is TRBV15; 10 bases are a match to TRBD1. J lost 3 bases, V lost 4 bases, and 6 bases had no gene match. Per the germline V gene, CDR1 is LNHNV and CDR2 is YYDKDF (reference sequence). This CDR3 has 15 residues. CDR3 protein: CATSTPGQGIYEQYF. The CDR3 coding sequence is TGTGCCACCAGCACACCGGGACAGGGGATCTACGAGCAGTACTTC.

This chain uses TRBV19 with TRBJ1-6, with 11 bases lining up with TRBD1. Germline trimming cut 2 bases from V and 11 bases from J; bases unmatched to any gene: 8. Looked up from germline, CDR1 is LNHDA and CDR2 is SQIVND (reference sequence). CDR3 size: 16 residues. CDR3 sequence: CASSIRTGGAATPLHF. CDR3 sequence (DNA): TGTGCCAGTAGTATAAGGACAGGGGGCGCGGCTACACCCCTCCACTTT.

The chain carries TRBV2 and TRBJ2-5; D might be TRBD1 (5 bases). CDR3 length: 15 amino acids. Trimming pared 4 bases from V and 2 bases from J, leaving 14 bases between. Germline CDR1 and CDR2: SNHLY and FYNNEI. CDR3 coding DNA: TGTGCCAGCAGTGGCCAGGGAATGGTTCAAGAGACCCAGTACTTC. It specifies CASSGQGMVQETQYF.

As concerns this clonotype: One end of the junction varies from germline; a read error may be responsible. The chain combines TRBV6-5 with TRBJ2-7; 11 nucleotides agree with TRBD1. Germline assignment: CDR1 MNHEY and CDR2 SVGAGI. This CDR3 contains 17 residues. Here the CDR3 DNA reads TGTGCCAGCAGTGACTCGGCCCGGACAGGGGGCCTGGAAGGGCAGTACTTC. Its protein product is CASSDSARTGGLEGQYF.

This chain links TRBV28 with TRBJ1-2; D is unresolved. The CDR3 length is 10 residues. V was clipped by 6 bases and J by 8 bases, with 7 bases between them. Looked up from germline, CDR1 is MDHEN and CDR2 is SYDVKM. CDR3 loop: CASSHQGYTF. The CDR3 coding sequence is TGTGCCAGCAGCCACCAGGGCTACACCTTC.

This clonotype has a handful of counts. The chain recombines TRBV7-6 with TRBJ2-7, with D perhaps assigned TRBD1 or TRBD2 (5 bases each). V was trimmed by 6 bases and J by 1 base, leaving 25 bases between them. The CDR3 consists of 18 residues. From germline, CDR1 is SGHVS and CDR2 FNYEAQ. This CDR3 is CASSPMGRPPRWSYEQYF. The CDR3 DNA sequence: TGTGCCAGCAGTCCTATGGGACGTCCCCCAAGGTGGTCCTACGAGCAGTACTTC.

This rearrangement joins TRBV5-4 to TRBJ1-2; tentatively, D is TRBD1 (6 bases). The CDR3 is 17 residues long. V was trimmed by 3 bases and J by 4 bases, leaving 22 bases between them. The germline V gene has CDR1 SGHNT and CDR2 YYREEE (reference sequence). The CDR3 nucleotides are TGTGCCAGCAGCTCCGCCCGACAGGACTCCTCAATCTATGGCTACACCTTC. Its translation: CASSSARQDSSIYGYTF.

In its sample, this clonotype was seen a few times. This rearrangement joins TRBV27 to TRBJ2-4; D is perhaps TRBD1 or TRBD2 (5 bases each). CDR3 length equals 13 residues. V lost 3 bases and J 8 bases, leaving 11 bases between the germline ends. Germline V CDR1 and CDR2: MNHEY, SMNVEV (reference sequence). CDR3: CASSLWGSDIQYF. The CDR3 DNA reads TGTGCCAGCAGTTTGTGGGGGTCGGACATTCAGTACTTC.

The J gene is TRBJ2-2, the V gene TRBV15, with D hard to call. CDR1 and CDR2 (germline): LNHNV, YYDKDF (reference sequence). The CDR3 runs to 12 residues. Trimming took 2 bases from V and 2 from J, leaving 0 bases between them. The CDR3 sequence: CATSRNTGELFF. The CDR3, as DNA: TGTGCCACCAGCAGAAACACCGGGGAGCTGTTTTTT. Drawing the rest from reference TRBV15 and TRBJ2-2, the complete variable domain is DAMVIQNPRYQVTQFGKPVTLSCSQTLNHNVMYWYQQKSSQAPKLLFHYYDKDFNNEADTPDNFQSRRPNTSFCFLDIRSPGLGDTAMYLCATSRNTGELFFGEGSRLTVL.

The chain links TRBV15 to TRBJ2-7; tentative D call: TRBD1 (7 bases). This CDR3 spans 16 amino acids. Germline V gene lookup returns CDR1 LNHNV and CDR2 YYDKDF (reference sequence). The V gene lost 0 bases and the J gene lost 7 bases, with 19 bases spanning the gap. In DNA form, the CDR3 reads TGTGCCACCAGCAGAGATGGGGGACAGCCCCGGGGGGAGCAGTACTTC. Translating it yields CATSRDGGQPRGEQYF.

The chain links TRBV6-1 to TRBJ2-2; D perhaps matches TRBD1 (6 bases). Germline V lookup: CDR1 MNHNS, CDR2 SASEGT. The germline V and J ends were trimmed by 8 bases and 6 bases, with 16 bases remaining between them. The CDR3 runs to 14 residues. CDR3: CASRAEGVSGELFF. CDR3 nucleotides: TGTGCCAGCCGGGCAGAGGGGGTGTCCGGGGAGCTGTTTTTT.

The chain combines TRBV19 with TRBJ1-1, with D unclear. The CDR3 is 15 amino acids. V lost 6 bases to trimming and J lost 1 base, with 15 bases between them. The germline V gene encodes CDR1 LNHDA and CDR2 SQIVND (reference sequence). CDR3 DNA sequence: TGTGCCAGTAGCCTAACACCAGAAAGGAACACTGAAGCTTTCTTT. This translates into CASSLTPERNTEAFF.

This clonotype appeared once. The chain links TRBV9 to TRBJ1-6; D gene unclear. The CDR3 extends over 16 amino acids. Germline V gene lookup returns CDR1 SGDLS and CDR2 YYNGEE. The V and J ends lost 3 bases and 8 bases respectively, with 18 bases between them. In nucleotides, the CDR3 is TGTGCCAGCAGCGCAACAGAGGGCCCCCCTTATTCACCCCTCCACTTT. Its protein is CASSATEGPPYSPLHF.

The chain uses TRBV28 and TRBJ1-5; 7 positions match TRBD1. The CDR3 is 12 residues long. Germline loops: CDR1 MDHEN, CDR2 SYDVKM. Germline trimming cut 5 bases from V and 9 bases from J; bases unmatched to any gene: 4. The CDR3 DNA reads TGTGCCAGCAGTACAGGGGTTCGGCCCCAGCATTTT. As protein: CASSTGVRPQHF.

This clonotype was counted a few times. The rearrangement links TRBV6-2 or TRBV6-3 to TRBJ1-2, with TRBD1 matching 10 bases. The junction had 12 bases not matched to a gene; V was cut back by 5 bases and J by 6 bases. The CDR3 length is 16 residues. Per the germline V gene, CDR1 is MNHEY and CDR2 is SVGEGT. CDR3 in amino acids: CASSTPETGGAHGYTF. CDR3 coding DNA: TGTGCCAGCAGTACCCCGGAGACAGGGGGCGCACATGGCTACACCTTC.

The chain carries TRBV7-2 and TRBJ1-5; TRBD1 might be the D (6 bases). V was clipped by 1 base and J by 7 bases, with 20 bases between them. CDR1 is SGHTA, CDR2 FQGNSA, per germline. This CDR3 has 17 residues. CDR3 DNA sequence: TGTGCCAGCAGCTTAGGTAGGGTCAGGGGTGCGGAGCAGCCCCAGCATTTT. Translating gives CASSLGRVRGAEQPQHF. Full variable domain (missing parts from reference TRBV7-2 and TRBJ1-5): GAGVSQSPSNKVTEKGKDVELRCDPISGHTALYWYRQSLGQGLEFLIYFQGNSAPDKSGLPSDRFSAERTGGSVSTLTIQRTQQEDSAVYLCASSLGRVRGAEQPQHFGDGTRLSIL.